The 10 T cell receptor beta chains in this list originate from one sample, sequenced in a study of identical twins. Using its own MiXCR run on the 5' RACE reads, TCRdb lists one record per CDR3 protein. The sample lists about 520,000 distinct CDR3 sequences, around 20% occurring once. The sample was also linked to a second study, of T cells expressing NK-cell markers.

The sequenced sample was CD4+ T cells sorted from blood. These receptors all stem from a woman under 30 in good health.

Only a few counts were recorded for this clonotype. The chain recombines TRBV5-1 with TRBJ2-1; 7 nucleotides align to TRBD2. Germline CDR1 is SGHRS and CDR2 is YFSETQ. Trimming cost V 4 bases and J 2 bases; bases outside gene matches: 3. The CDR3 spans 14 residues. The CDR3 sequence: CASSTAGPYNEQFF. CDR3 in DNA: TGCGCCAGCAGCACAGCGGGACCCTACAATGAGCAGTTCTTC.

This clonotype was counted many times. The chain joins TRBV10-3 to TRBJ2-5; no clear D gene. The CDR3 covers 11 residues. Germline assignment: CDR1 ENHRY and CDR2 SYGVKD. V was shortened by 2 bases and J by 5 bases, with 3 bases between the two germline ends. The DNA of the CDR3 is TGTGCCATCAGTGAGGGGGAGACCCAGTACTTC. It translates to CAISEGETQYF.

This chain uses TRBV20-1 with TRBJ2-5, with TRBD2 matching 11 bases. The CDR3 is 18 residues long. Germline V gene sequence: CDR1 DFQATT, CDR2 SNEGSKA (reference sequence). J was trimmed by 4 bases and V by 7 bases; bases with no gene match: 20. This CDR3 reads CSVSPPLGLAGGRETQYF. The CDR3 DNA reads TGCAGTGTCTCCCCCCCCCTCGGGTTAGCGGGAGGGAGAGAGACCCAGTACTTC.

This chain links TRBV4-3 with TRBJ1-6, with no clear D. CDR3 length equals 14 residues. V was trimmed by 0 bases and J by 14 bases, leaving 14 bases between them. CDR1 and CDR2 (germline): LGHNA, YSLEER. The chain's CDR3 is CASSQDSLGLALHF. For the CDR3, the DNA is TGCGCCAGCAGCCAAGATTCGTTGGGCCTGGCCCTCCACTTT.

The chain carries TRBV12-3 or TRBV12-4 and TRBJ1-1, with 7 bases fitting TRBD1. The CDR3 extends over 15 amino acids. J lost 1 base, V lost 0 bases, and 2 bases had no gene match. Written as DNA, the CDR3 is TGTGCCAGCAGTTTAGCGGGACAGAAGAACACTGAAGCTTTCTTT. Protein: CASSLAGQKNTEAFF.

This clonotype was recorded a few times. The chain is built from TRBV20-1 and TRBJ1-1; D remains unclear. Germline CDR1 DFQATT, CDR2 SNEGSKA (reference sequence). CDR3 size: 11 residues. Trimming stripped 0 bases from V and 8 bases from J, with 7 bases between. CDR3 region: CSAREVGEAFF. CDR3 nucleotide sequence: TGCAGTGCTAGAGAGGTAGGCGAAGCTTTCTTT.

The rearrangement joins TRBV20-1 to TRBJ1-2; 7 bases line up with TRBD1. The germline V gene has CDR1 DFQATT and CDR2 SNEGSKA (reference sequence). V shed 1 base, J shed 7 bases, and the junction held 3 bases outside the gene matches. The CDR3 has 12 amino acids. In DNA, the CDR3 is TGCAGTGCTAGAGGAGGGGGCCTTGGCTACACCTTC. Its protein product is CSARGGGLGYTF.

This clonotype showed up just a few times. The V call is TRBV6-5, the J call TRBJ1-6, with D possibly TRBD1 on 5 matching bases. The germline gives CDR1 MNHEY, CDR2 SVGAGI. The CDR3 covers 14 residues. V lost 2 bases and J 7 bases, leaving 9 bases between the germline ends. The CDR3 DNA reads TGTGCCAGCAGTTACACCCGGGGGAATTCACCCCTCCACTTT. Its translation: CASSYTRGNSPLHF.

This clonotype was recorded a few times. The chain is built from TRBV6-5 and TRBJ2-7; weak D call: TRBD1 (5 bases). Germline CDR1 MNHEY, CDR2 SVGAGI. Trimming pared 5 bases from V and 6 bases from J, leaving 11 bases between. This CDR3 region has 12 residues. CDR3 nucleotide sequence: TGTGCCAGCAGTGCCCAGGGATCCGAGCAGTACTTC. This translates into CASSAQGSEQYF.

This clonotype was observed a few times. V usage is TRBV6-1 and J usage is TRBJ2-5, with TRBD1 identical over 8 bases. CDR1 is MNHNS, CDR2 SASEGT, per germline. The J segment lost 12 bases and the V segment lost 6 bases, leaving 15 bases of the junction unmatched. The CDR3 runs to 14 residues. CDR3 region: CASRGTGLRDGKYF. CDR3 nucleotide sequence: TGTGCCAGCAGGGGGACAGGTCTTCGGGACGGCAAGTACTTC.